The entry below gives a single TCR beta chain sequence along with its context. The sample belongs to a study of beta chain features in type 1 diabetes. All of the isolated RNA was reverse transcribed, so expressed TCRB transcripts were sequenced. TCRdb keeps only in-frame clones here, not all; method: immunoSEQ multiplex PCR. The profile shows under 95,000 clones, 30% to 35% of them singletons. The length of the CDR3 is 14 residues. Germline loops: CDR1 SGHRS, CDR2 YFSETQ. V shed 3 bases, J shed 7 bases, and the junction held 5 bases outside the gene matches. The authors sorted CD4+ naive, central memory, regulatory and stem cell-like memory cells via CD45RO/CCR7/CD25/CD127/CD95/CD27.

This sequence joins TRBV5-1 and TRBJ1-5; TRBD1 agrees at 9 bases. Source material: stem cell memory CD4+ T cells from blood. The clonotype was recovered from a woman aged 18-35 years in good health. CDR3 coding DNA: TGCGCCAGCAGCTGGACAGGGGAAAACCAGCCCCAGCATTTT. Its translation is CASSWTGENQPQHF.